This paragraph covers one T cell receptor (beta chain) sequence. Its target is not known. The sequence runs out 3 residues before the end of the CDR3; the remainder is reconstructed from the germline J gene. The CDR3 sequence is 15 residues long. Unmatched junction bases numbered 10, after V lost 4 bases and J lost 8 bases. Germline V gene data show CDR1 as SGHVS and CDR2 as FQNEAQ. This record belongs to a study of Tregs in tolerant kidney transplant recipients. Whole-study results and caveats: Some patients' samples used different primers over time, so nucleotide sequences weren't comparable. The most relevant donor-specific Treg TCRbeta repertoire apparently came from expansion with activated donor B cells. This study did not directly address biological reproducibility.

Using immunoSEQ multiplex PCR, the repertoire was profiled, and TCRdb retains in-frame clones only, with some absent. The sample features under 35,000 clones, with roughly an eighth in its top ten. The source is a human donor who received a combined kidney and bone marrow transplant. The material was CD8+ T cells from blood, obtained before the transplant. J is TRBJ1-4 and V is TRBV7-8, with 7 positions matching TRBD1. CDR3 DNA (partial): TGTGCCAGCAGCTGGAAGGGACAGTCAAACGAAAAA. This translates into CASSWKGQSNEK. The full CDR3 is CASSWKGQSNEKLFF.